This T cell receptor (beta chain) was recovered during a study of patients and donors after allogeneic stem cell transplantation. TCRdb re-derived calls from the RT-PCR reads in MiXCR, one entry per CDR3 protein. The table records about a million distinct CDR3 sequences, roughly 17% of them present only once. The V gene end was trimmed by 6 bases and the J gene end by 4 bases; junction bases not matched to a gene: 5. The CDR3 contains 14 residues. The receptor comes from a human donor who was either an allogeneic HSCT recipient or a stem cell or donor lymphocyte infusion donor (not recorded which). It is not recorded whose cells these are; they may come from a transplant donor. Sequences were obtained from blood, either unsorted or a sorted T cell fraction (not recorded which). The V gene is TRBV12-3 or TRBV12-4, the J gene TRBJ1-5, with 8 bases fitting TRBD1. The CDR3 here is CASRRTGINQPQHF. CDR3 coding DNA: TGTGCCAGCAGACGGACAGGGATTAATCAGCCCCAGCATTTT.